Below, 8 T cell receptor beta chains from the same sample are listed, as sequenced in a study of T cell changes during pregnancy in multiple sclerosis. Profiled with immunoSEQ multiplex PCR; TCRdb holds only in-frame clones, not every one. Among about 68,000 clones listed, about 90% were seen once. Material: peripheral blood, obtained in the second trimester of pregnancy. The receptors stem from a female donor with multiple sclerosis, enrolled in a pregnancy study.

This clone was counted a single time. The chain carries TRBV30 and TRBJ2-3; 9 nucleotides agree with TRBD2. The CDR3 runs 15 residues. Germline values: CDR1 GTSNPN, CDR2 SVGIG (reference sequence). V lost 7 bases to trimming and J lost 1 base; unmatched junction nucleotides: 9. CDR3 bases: TGTGCCTTAATGTGGCGGGGGGGAGGCACAGATACGCAGTATTTT. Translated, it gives CALMWRGGGTDTQYF.

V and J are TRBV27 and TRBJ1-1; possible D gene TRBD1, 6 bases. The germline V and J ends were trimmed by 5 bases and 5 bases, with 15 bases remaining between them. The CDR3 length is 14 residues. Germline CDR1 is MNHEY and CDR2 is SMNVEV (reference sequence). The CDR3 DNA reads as TGTGCCAGCAGTCCCTACCAAGGGGGAACTGAAGCTTTCTTT. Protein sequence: CASSPYQGGTEAFF.

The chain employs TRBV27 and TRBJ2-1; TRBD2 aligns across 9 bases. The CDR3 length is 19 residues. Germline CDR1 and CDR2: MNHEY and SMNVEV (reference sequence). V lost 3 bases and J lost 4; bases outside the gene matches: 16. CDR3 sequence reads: CASSFGPKAPAGGYNEQFF. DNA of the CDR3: TGTGCCAGCAGTTTTGGACCTAAGGCCCCCGCGGGGGGGTACAATGAGCAGTTCTTC.

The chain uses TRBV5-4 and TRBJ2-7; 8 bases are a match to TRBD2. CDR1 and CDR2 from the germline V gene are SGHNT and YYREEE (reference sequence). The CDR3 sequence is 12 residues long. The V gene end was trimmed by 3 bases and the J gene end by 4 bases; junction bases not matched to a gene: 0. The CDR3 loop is CASSSGGYEQYF. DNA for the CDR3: TGTGCCAGCAGCTCGGGGGGGTACGAGCAGTACTTC. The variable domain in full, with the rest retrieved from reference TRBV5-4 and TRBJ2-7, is ETGVTQSPTHLIKTRGQQVTLRCSSQSGHNTVSWYQQALGQGPQFIFQYYREEENGRGNFPPRFSGLQFPNYSSELNVNALELDDSALYLCASSSGGYEQYFGPGTRLTVT.

The CDR3 DNA is TGTGCCACCAGTACAGGGGATGGCTACACCTTC. This gives the protein CATSTGDGYTF. The rearrangement uses TRBV15 and TRBJ1-2; 7 nucleotides line up with TRBD1. The CDR3 totals 11 residues. Germline-derived CDR1 and CDR2 are LNHNV and YYDKDF (reference sequence). With 6 bases clipped from V and 6 bases from J, the junction kept 1 base outside the gene matches.

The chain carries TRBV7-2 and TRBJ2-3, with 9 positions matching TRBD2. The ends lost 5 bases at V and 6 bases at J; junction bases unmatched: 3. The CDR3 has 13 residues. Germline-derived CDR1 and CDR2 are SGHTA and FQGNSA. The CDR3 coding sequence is TGTGCCAGCAGCCGACTAGCGGCGGATACGCAGTATTTT. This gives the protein CASSRLAADTQYF.

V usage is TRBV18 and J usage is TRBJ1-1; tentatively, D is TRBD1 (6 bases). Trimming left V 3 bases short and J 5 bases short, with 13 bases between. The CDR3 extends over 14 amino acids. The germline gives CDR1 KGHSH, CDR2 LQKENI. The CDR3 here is CASSPPGVRTEAFF. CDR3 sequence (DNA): TGTGCCAGCTCACCCCCAGGGGTAAGGACTGAAGCTTTCTTT.

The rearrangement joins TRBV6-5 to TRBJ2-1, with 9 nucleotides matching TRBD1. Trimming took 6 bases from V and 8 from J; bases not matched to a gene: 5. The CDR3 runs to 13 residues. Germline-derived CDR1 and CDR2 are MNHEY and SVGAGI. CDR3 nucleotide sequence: TGTGCCAGCAGCACGACAGGGGGGGATGAGCAGTTCTTC. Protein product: CASSTTGGDEQFF.